This is a list of T cell receptor beta chains from one sample in a study of blood T cell repertoires in COVID-19. The assay was immunoSEQ multiplex PCR, and TCRdb's table has in-frame clones only and misses some. The table lists roughly 410,000 clones, around 87% of them singletons, with 2% to 2.5% in the top ten. Sequenced input: peripheral blood. The receptors originated from a woman aged 55-69 years with COVID-19, enrolled during active disease. The CDR3 runs from the conserved cysteine through the conserved F or W. The D gene is left open where the match is weak. The size field is filled for only some rows; it gives once, few, many or a size class.

J: TRBJ1-1; V: TRBV4-1; size: .; D: .; CDR3: CASSQDSSRRGGNTEAFF; DNA: TGCGCCAGCAGCCAAGATTCCTCCAGGAGGGGCGGAAACACTGAAGCTTTCTTT
J: TRBJ2-3; V: TRBV29-1; size: .; D: TRBD1; CDR3: CSVEPGQGPDTQYF; DNA: TGCAGCGTGGAACCGGGACAGGGCCCAGATACGCAGTATTTT
J: TRBJ1-5; V: TRBV6-1; size: once; D: TRBD1; CDR3: CASSEDRGGNQPQHF; DNA: TGTGCCAGCAGTGAAGACAGGGGGGGCAATCAGCCCCAGCATTTT
J: TRBJ2-3; V: TRBV7-3; size: .; D: .; CDR3: CASSLNGVTDTQYF; DNA: TGTGCCAGCAGCTTAAACGGGGTAACAGATACGCAGTATTTT
J: TRBJ2-5; V: TRBV6-5; size: .; D: .; CDR3: CASSYSNQGRETQYF; DNA: TGTGCCAGCAGTTACTCGAATCAGGGAAGAGAGACCCAGTACTTC
J: TRBJ2-4; V: TRBV14; size: .; D: TRBD1; CDR3: CASSQRTGGIKNIQYF; DNA: TGTGCCAGCAGCCAAAGGACAGGGGGTATCAAAAACATTCAGTACTTC
J: TRBJ1-1; V: TRBV18; size: .; D: .; CDR3: CASSSGLNTEAFF; DNA: TGTGCCAGCTCATCGGGTCTAAACACTGAAGCTTTCTTT
J: TRBJ2-3; V: TRBV28; size: .; D: TRBD2; CDR3: CASSSPSSGGARTDTQYF; DNA: TGTGCCAGCAGTTCGCCTTCTAGCGGGGGGGCCAGAACAGATACGCAGTATTTT
J: TRBJ1-6; V: TRBV6-4; size: .; D: .; CDR3: CASSEDFSSPLHF; DNA: TGTGCCAGCAGTGAAGATTTCAGTTCACCCCTCCACTTT
J: TRBJ2-1; V: TRBV11-2; size: .; D: TRBD2; CDR3: CASSLVAGGANEQFF; DNA: TGTGCCAGCAGCTTAGTAGCGGGGGGGGCCAATGAGCAGTTCTTC
J: TRBJ2-1; V: TRBV29-1; size: .; D: .; CDR3: CSVEWAGSSYNEQFF; DNA: TGCAGCGTTGAATGGGCGGGGAGCTCCTACAATGAGCAGTTCTTC
J: TRBJ1-4; V: TRBV15; size: .; D: .; CDR3: CATSRLDRDEKLFF; DNA: TGTGCCACCAGCAGACTTGACAGAGACGAAAAACTGTTTTTT
J: TRBJ2-7; V: TRBV3-1/TRBV3-2; size: .; D: TRBD1; CDR3: CASTRTGGNNEQYF; DNA: TGTGCCAGCACGCGGACAGGGGGTAATAACGAGCAGTACTTC
J: TRBJ2-2; V: TRBV6-2/TRBV6-3; size: .; D: .; CDR3: CASSPHSLNTGELFF; DNA: TGTGCCAGCAGCCCCCACAGCCTCAACACCGGGGAGCTGTTTTTT
J: TRBJ1-1; V: TRBV7-9; size: .; D: .; CDR3: CASSHPGRYEAFF; DNA: TGTGCCAGCAGTCACCCTGGGCGATACGAAGCTTTCTTT
J: TRBJ1-5; V: TRBV3-1/TRBV3-2; size: .; D: .; CDR3: CASSQDSRVGQPQHF; DNA: TGTGCCAGCAGCCAAGATAGCAGGGTTGGGCAGCCCCAGCATTTT
J: TRBJ2-5; V: TRBV18; size: .; D: TRBD1; CDR3: CASSRPQGWETQYF; DNA: TGTGCCAGCTCACGACCACAGGGGTGGGAGACCCAGTACTTC
J: TRBJ1-1; V: TRBV6-5; size: .; D: .; CDR3: CASSYGGTMNTEAFF; DNA: TGTGCCAGCAGTTACGGGGGGACCATGAACACTGAAGCTTTCTTT
J: TRBJ1-2; V: TRBV30; size: .; D: TRBD1; CDR3: CAWSPRTGAKNYGYTF; DNA: TGTGCCTGGAGTCCCAGGACAGGGGCGAAGAACTATGGCTACACCTTC
J: TRBJ1-1; V: TRBV5-1; size: .; D: .; CDR3: CASSLSGADLAFF; DNA: TGCGCCAGCAGCTTATCGGGAGCTGACTTGGCTTTCTTT